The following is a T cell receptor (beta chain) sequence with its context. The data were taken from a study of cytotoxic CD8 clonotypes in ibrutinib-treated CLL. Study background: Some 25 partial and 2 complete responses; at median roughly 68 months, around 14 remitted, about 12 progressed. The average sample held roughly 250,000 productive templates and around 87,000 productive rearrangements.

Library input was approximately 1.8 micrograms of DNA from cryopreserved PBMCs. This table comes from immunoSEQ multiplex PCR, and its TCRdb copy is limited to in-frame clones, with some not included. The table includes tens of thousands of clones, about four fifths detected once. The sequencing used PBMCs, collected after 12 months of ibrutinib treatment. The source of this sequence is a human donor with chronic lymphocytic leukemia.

The CDR3 DNA reads as TGCGCCAGCAGCCCCCTTCGGGGCCACACAGATACGCAGTATTTT. Its translation is CASSPLRGHTDTQYF. The rearrangement joins TRBV4-3 to TRBJ2-3; either TRBD1 or TRBD2 may supply D (5 bases each). CDR1 is LGHNA and CDR2 is YSLEER in the germline V gene. V was cut by 4 bases and J by 2 bases, with 13 bases left in between. The CDR3 runs 15 residues.